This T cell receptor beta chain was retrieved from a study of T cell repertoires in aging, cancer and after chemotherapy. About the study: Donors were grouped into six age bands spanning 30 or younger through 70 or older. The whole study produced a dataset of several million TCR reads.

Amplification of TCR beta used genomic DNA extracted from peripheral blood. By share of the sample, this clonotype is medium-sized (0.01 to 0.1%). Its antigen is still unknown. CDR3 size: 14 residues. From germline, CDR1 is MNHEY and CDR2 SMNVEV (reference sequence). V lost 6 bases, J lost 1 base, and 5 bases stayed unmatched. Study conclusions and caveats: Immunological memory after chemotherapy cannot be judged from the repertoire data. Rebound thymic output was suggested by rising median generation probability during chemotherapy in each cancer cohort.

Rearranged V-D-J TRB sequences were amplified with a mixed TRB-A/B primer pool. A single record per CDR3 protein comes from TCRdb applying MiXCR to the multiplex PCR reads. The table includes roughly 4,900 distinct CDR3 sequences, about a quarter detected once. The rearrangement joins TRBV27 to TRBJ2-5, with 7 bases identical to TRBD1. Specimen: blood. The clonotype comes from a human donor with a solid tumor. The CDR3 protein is CASSLQGRQETQYF. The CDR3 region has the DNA TGTGCCAGCAGCTTACAGGGGCGCCAAGAGACCCAGTACTTC.